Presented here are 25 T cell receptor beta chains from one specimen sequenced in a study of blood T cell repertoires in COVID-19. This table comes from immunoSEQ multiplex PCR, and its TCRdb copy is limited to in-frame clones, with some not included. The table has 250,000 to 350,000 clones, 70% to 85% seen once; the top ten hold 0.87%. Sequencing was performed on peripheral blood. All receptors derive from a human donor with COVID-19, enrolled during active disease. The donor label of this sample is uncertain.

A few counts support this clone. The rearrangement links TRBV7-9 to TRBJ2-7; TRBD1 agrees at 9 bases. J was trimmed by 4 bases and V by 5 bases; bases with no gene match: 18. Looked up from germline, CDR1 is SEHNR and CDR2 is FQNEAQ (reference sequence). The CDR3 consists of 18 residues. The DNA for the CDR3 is TGTGCCAGCAGCCCAATTAGTACCGGGACAGGGTCCTCGTACGAGCAGTACTTC. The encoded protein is CASSPISTGTGSSYEQYF.

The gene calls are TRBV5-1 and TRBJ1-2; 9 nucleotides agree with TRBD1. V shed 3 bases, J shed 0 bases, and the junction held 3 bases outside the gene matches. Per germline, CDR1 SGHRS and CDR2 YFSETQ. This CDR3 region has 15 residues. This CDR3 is CASSSQGASNYGYTF. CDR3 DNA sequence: TGCGCCAGCAGCTCACAGGGGGCCTCTAACTATGGCTACACCTTC.

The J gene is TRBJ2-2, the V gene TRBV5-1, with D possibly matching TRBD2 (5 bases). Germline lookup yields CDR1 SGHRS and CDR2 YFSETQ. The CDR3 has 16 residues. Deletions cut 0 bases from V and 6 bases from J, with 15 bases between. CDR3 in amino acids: CASSLGGNRNAGELFF. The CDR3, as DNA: TGCGCCAGCAGCTTGGGAGGGAATAGGAATGCCGGGGAGCTGTTTTTT.

This CDR3 reads CASSPQGQLTEAFF. CDR3 coding DNA: TGTGCCAGCTCACCACAGGGACAGCTCACTGAAGCTTTCTTT. The genes are TRBV18 and TRBJ1-1; 7 bases agree with TRBD1. The V gene's germline CDR1 is KGHSH and CDR2 LQKENI. The V and J ends lost 1 base and 4 bases, in that order; junction bases with no gene match: 3. CDR3 length equals 14 residues.

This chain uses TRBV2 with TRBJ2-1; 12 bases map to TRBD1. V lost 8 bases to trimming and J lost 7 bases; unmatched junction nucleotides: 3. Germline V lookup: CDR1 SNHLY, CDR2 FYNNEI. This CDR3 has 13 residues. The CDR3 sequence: CASRDRGRNEQFF. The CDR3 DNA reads TGTGCCAGCCGGGACAGGGGGCGAAATGAGCAGTTCTTC.

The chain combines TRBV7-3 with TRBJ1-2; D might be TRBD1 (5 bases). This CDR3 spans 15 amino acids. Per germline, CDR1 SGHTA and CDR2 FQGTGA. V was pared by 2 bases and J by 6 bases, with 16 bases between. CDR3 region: CASSLDAGSGDGYTF. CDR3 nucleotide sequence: TGTGCCAGCAGCTTAGATGCAGGGTCGGGGGATGGCTACACCTTC. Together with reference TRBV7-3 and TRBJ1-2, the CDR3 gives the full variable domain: GAGVSQTPSNKVTEKGKYVELRCDPISGHTALYWYRQSLGQGPEFLIYFQGTGAADDSGLPNDRFFAVRPEGSVSTLKIQRTERGDSAVYLCASSLDAGSGDGYTFGSGTRLTVV.

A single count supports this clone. The CDR3 sequence: CSGTLDSPNTGELFF. The CDR3 DNA is TGCAGCGGGACTCTGGACAGTCCGAACACCGGGGAGCTGTTTTTT. The rearrangement uses TRBV29-1 and TRBJ2-2; maybe TRBD1 (6 bases). The CDR3 sequence is 15 residues long. Between the trimmed V and J ends, which lost 7 bases and 0 bases, there was a span of 15 bases. Germline-derived CDR1 and CDR2 are SQVTM and ANQGSEA.

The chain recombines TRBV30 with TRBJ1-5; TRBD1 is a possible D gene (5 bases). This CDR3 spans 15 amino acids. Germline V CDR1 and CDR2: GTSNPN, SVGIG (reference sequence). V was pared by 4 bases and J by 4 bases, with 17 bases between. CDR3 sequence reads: CAWIPAGGRNQPQHF. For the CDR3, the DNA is TGTGCCTGGATTCCTGCGGGGGGGAGGAATCAGCCCCAGCATTTT.

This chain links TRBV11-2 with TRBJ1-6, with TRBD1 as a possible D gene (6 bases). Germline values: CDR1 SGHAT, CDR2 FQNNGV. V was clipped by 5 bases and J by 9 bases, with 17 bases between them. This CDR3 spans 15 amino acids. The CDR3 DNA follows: TGTGCCAGCAGCCCCCGGGGGGGCACGTCTTCACCCCTCCACTTT. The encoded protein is CASSPRGGTSSPLHF. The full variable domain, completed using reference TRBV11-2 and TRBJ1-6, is EAGVAQSPRYKIIEKRQSVAFWCNPISGHATLYWYQQILGQGPKLLIQFQNNGVVDDSQLPKDRFSAERLKGVDSTLKIQPAKLEDSAVYLCASSPRGGTSSPLHFGNGTRLTVT.

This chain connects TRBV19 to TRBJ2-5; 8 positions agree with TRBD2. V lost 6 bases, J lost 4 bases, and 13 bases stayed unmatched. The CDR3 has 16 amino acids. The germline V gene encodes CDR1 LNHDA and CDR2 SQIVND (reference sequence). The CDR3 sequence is CASRSKHSGAPETQYF. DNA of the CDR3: TGTGCCAGTAGATCTAAACATAGCGGGGCCCCAGAGACCCAGTACTTC.

CDR3 residues: CASSSSLGAYNEQFF. The CDR3 DNA sequence: TGTGCCAGCAGCTCATCGTTAGGGGCCTACAATGAGCAGTTCTTC. The chain carries TRBV7-2 and TRBJ2-1; D is possibly TRBD1 (5 bases). This CDR3 has 15 amino acids. The V end lost 4 bases, the J end lost 2 bases, and 12 bases lay between the germline ends. Germline CDR1 is SGHTA and CDR2 is FQGNSA.

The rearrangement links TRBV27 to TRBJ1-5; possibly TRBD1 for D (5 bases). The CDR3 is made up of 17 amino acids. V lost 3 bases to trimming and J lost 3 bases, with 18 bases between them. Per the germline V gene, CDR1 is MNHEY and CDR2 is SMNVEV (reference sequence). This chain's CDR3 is CASSFTGIIKVNQPQHF. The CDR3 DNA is TGTGCCAGCAGTTTTACAGGAATTATTAAGGTCAATCAGCCCCAGCATTTT.

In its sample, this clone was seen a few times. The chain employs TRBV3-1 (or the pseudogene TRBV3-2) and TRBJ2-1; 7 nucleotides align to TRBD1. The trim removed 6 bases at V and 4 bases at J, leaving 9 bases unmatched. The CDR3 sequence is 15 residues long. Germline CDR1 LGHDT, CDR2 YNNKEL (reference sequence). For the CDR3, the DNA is TGTGCCAGCAGTCCTCCGGGACAGAATTACAATGAGCAGTTCTTC. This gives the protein CASSPPGQNYNEQFF.

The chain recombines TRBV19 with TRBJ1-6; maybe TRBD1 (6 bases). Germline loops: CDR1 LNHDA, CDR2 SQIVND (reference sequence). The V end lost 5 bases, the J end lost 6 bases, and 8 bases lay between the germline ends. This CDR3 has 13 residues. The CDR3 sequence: CASSRTVNSPLHF. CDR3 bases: TGTGCCAGTAGTCGGACAGTTAATTCACCCCTCCACTTT.

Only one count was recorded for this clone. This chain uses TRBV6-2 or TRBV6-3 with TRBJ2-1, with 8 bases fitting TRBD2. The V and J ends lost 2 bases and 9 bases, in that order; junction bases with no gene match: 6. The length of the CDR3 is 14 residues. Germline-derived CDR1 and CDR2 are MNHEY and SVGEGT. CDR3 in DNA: TGTGCCAGCAGTTACGGCCGGGAGGGACGTGAGCAGTTCTTC. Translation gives CASSYGREGREQFF.

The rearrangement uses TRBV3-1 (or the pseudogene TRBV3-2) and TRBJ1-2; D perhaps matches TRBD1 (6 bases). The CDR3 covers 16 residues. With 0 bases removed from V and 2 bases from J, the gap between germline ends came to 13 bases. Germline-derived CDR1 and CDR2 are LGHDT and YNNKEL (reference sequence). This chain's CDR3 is CASSQEGGTGNYGYTF. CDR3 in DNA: TGTGCCAGCAGCCAAGAAGGAGGTACAGGGAACTATGGCTACACCTTC.

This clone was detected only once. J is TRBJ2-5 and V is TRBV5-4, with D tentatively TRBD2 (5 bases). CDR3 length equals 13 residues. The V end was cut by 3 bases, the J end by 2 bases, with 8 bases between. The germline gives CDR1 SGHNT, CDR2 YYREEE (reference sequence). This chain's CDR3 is CASSSRGQETQYF. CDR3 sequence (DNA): TGTGCCAGCAGCTCACGGGGACAAGAGACCCAGTACTTC.

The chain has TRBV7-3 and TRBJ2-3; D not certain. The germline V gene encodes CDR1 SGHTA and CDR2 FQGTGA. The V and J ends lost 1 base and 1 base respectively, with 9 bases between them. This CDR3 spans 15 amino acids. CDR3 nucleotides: TGTGCCAGCAGCTTAAATAGGCAGGGCACAGATACGCAGTATTTT. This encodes CASSLNRQGTDTQYF.

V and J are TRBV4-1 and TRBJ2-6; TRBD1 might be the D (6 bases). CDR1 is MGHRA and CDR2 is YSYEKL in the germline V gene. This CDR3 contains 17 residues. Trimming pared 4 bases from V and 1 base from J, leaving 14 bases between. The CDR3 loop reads CASSLDRQNSGANVLTF. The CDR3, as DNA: TGCGCCAGCAGCCTAGACAGGCAGAATTCTGGGGCCAACGTCCTGACTTTC.

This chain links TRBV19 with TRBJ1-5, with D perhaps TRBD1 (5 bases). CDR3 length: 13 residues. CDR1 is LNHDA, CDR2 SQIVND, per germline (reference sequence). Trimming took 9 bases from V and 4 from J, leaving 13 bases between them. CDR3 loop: CARLGQGNQPQHF. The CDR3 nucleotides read TGTGCCAGACTCGGGCAGGGTAATCAGCCCCAGCATTTT.

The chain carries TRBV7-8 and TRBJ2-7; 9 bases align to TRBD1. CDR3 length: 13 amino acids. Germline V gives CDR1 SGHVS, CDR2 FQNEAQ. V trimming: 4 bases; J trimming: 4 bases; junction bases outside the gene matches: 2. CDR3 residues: CASSWDRAYEQYF. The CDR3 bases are TGTGCCAGCAGCTGGGACAGGGCTTACGAGCAGTACTTC.

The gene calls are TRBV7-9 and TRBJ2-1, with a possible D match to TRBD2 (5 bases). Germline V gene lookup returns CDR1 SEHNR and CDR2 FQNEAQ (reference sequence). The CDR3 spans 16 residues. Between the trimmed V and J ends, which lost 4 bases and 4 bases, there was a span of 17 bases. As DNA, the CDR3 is TGTGCCAGCAGCTCCACCGGGAAGCTACAATACAATGAGCAGTTCTTC. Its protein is CASSSTGKLQYNEQFF.

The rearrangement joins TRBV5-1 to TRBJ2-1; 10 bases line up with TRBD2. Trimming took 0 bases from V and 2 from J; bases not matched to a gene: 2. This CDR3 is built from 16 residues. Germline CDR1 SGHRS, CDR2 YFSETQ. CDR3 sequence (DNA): TGCGCCAGCAGCTTGGCCGGGACTAGCGCCTACAATGAGCAGTTCTTC. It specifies CASSLAGTSAYNEQFF.

DNA of the CDR3: TGTGCCAGCTCCTCGCGGACAGGGCCAGGAAACACCATATATTTT. Protein sequence: CASSSRTGPGNTIYF. This sequence joins TRBV18 and TRBJ1-3; 8 nucleotides agree with TRBD1. The junction had 8 bases not matched to a gene; V was cut back by 6 bases and J by 4 bases. Germline V gene lookup returns CDR1 KGHSH and CDR2 LQKENI. This CDR3 is built from 15 residues.

The DNA of the CDR3 is TGTGCCAGCCGGGACAGGGAGGATCAGCCCCAGCATTTT. Translating it yields CASRDREDQPQHF. The V call is TRBV6-6, the J call TRBJ1-5, with 9 positions matching TRBD1. V shed 8 bases, J shed 5 bases, and the junction held 4 bases outside the gene matches. The germline V gene encodes CDR1 MNHNY and CDR2 SVGAGI (reference sequence). The CDR3 extends over 13 amino acids.